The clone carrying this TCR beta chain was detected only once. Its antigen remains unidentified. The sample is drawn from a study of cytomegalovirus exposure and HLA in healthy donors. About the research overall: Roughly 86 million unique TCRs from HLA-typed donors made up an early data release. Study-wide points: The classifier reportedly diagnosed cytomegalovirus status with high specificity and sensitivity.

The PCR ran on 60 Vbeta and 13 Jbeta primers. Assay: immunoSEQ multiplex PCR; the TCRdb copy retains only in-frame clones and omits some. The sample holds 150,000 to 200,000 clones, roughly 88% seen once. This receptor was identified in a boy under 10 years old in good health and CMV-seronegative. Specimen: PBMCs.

CDR3 sequence: CSISPEESYNEQFF. The CDR3 DNA is TGCAGCATAAGCCCGGAGGAGTCCTACAATGAGCAGTTCTTC. The chain recombines TRBV29-1 with TRBJ2-1; D possibly corresponds to TRBD2 (5 bases). In germline, CDR1 is SQVTM, CDR2 ANQGSEA. V gave up 8 bases and J gave up 1 base, with 15 bases separating them. The CDR3 runs 14 residues.